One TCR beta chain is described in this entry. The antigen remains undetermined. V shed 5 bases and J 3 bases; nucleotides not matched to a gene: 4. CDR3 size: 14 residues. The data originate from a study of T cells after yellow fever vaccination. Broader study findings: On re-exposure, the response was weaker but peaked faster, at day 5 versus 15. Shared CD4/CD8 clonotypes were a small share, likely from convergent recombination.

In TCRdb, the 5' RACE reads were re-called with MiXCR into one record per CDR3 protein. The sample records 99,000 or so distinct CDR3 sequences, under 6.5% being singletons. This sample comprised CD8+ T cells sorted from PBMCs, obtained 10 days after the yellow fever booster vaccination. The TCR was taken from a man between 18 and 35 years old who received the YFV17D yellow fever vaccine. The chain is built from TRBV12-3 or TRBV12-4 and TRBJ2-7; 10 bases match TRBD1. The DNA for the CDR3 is TGTGCCAGCAGTGCCCGGGACAGGGGCTACGAGCAGTACTTC. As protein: CASSARDRGYEQYF.